Listed below are T cell receptor beta chains from one sample, sequenced in a study of T cell clonotyping in hematopoietic cell transplantation. Sequenced by immunoSEQ multiplex PCR; TCRdb stores in-frame clones only, minus some. The sample contains roughly 9,300 clones, about 90% of which appear only once. The sample here was PBMCs, taken 180 days after allogeneic stem cell transplant. The receptors stem from a human patient who had an allogeneic stem cell transplant, so the T cells may come from the graft donor. The donor label of this sample is uncertain. Some clones in this sample may be carry-over from other donors' samples. The CDR3 runs from the conserved cysteine through the conserved F or W. D genes are given only for firm matches.

j_gene	v_gene	d_gene	CDR3aa	CDR3nt
TRBJ1-1	TRBV7-2	-	CASSSITGIWTEAFF	TGTGCCAGCAGCTCAATTACAGGGATCTGGACTGAAGCTTTCTTT
TRBJ2-7	TRBV19	-	CASSISAGRSYEQYF	TGTGCCAGTAGTATCTCAGCAGGGAGGTCCTACGAGCAGTACTTC
TRBJ1-2	TRBV4-2	-	CASSQDTGTQGYTF	TGTGCCAGCAGCCAAGATACCGGGACACAGGGCTACACCTTC
TRBJ1-1	TRBV5-1	-	CASSLSHMNTEAFF	TGCGCCAGCAGCTTGTCCCACATGAACACTGAAGCTTTCTTT
TRBJ2-5	TRBV7-9	-	CASSLNYPQETQYF	TGTGCCAGCAGCTTAAACTACCCCCAAGAGACCCAGTACTTC
TRBJ2-5	TRBV5-1	-	CASSGQGPEETQYF	TGCGCCAGCAGCGGGCAGGGGCCGGAGGAGACCCAGTACTTC
TRBJ2-2	TRBV6-5	TRBD1	CASSWDRANTGELFF	TGTGCCAGCAGCTGGGACAGGGCGAACACCGGGGAGCTGTTTTTT
TRBJ2-7	TRBV29-1	-	CSVEGQGGSYEQYF	TGCAGCGTGGAGGGGCAGGGCGGCTCCTACGAGCAGTACTTC
TRBJ1-5	TRBV4-3	-	CASSQDRESNQPQHF	TGCGCCAGCAGCCAAGATCGGGAGAGCAATCAGCCCCAGCATTTT
TRBJ1-5	TRBV2	-	CASGDPNQPQHF	TGTGCCAGCGGGGACCCCAATCAGCCCCAGCATTTT
TRBJ2-7	TRBV5-8	-	CASSYRQVQIYEQYF	TGTGCCAGCAGTTACCGACAGGTCCAGATCTACGAGCAGTACTTC